This T cell receptor beta chain was sequenced during a study of Tregs in tolerant kidney transplant recipients. Study-wide findings and caveats: Nucleotide sequences could not be compared across some patients' samples due to primer changes. Validation in larger populations is needed because few patients were studied.

Some clones are missing from TCRdb's copy, which holds only in-frame ones; the method was immunoSEQ multiplex PCR. The profile covers roughly 99,000 clones, with 93% appearing a single time and 0.46% taken by the ten largest. Unstimulated Tregs (CD4+CD25+CD127-) and CD4+CD25- non-Tregs were sorted from PBMCs. V shed 2 bases and J 1 base; nucleotides not matched to a gene: 10. Germline assignment: CDR1 SGHTS and CDR2 YDEGEE. The length of the CDR3 is 18 residues. With regard to this clone: The antigen is undetermined.

This clonotype was sampled from a human donor who received a combined kidney and bone marrow transplant. V is TRBV5-8 and J is TRBJ2-3, with TRBD1 matching over 10 bases. This material consisted of CD4+ T cells from blood, taken before the transplant. The CDR3, as DNA: TGTGCCAGCAGCTTCGGGACAGGGGAGTTTTTGGGCACAGATACGCAGTATTTT. Translating gives CASSFGTGEFLGTDTQYF.